This T cell receptor beta chain emerged from a study of beta chain features in type 1 diabetes. The germline CDR1 and CDR2 sequences are MNHEY and SVGAGI. The V end lost 2 bases, the J end lost 2 bases, and 7 bases lay between the germline ends. CDR3 length: 13 amino acids. Since all of the isolated RNA was reverse transcribed, expressed TCRB transcripts were what got sequenced. Only in-frame clones appear in the TCRdb table, and some are missing; sequencing was by immunoSEQ multiplex PCR. The sample has 310,000 or so clones, approximately 10% seen once. About this clone itself: Other nucleotide sequences in the sample specify the same CDR3.

In total, each donor contributed a single heparinised blood draw that averaged roughly 100 mL. CD45RO/CCR7/CD25/CD127/CD95/CD27 sorting isolated CD4+ naive, central memory, regulatory and stem cell-like memory cells. Sequenced input: naive CD4+ T cells from blood. This clonotype originated in a woman in her twenties or thirties in good health. The chain joins TRBV6-5 to TRBJ2-7, with D possibly TRBD1 on 6 matching bases. This CDR3 reads CASSYTGTYEQYF. Here the CDR3 DNA reads TGTGCCAGCAGTTACACAGGGACCTACGAGCAGTACTTC.